Below are 8 T cell receptor beta chains sequenced from a single sample in a study of T cell changes during pregnancy in multiple sclerosis (dated by TCRdb to about 2019). Library preparation was by the immunoSEQ multiplex PCR assay. As stored in TCRdb, this immuneACCESS dataset retains in-frame rearrangements with V and J assigned. A fraction of the clones does not appear; measured against another copy, unresolved V genes explain less than half of the discrepancy, and the remainder lacks a known reason. Present in this sample are around 110,000 clones, under 95% of which were seen just once. The top ten clonotypes cover 0.78% of the sample. The starting material was peripheral blood, obtained in the third trimester of pregnancy. The receptor set was obtained from a female donor in good health, enrolled as a control in a pregnancy study.

CDR3 in DNA: TGTGCCAGCTCACCAGTTTCAGGGGTAACCGGGGAGCTGTTTTTT. Protein: CASSPVSGVTGELFF. This rearrangement joins TRBV18 to TRBJ2-2; perhaps TRBD1 as D (6 bases). Germline CDR1 reads KGHSH; CDR2 reads LQKENI. V was shortened by 2 bases and J by 5 bases, with 12 bases between the two germline ends. The CDR3 sequence is 15 residues long.

The chain is built from TRBV5-1 and TRBJ2-7, with 9 bases fitting TRBD1. The CDR3 length is 15 residues. Germline loops: CDR1 SGHRS, CDR2 YFSETQ. Trimming cost V 2 bases and J 1 base; bases outside gene matches: 4. In nucleotides, the CDR3 is TGCGCCAGCAGCTTTCCGGGACAGGGATCCTACGAGCAGTACTTC. Translated: CASSFPGQGSYEQYF.

The chain is built from TRBV19 and TRBJ1-6; tentatively, D is TRBD1 (6 bases). Per the germline V gene, CDR1 is LNHDA and CDR2 is SQIVND (reference sequence). This CDR3 is built from 14 residues. Trimming took 5 bases from V and 8 from J, leaving 13 bases between them. The CDR3 DNA sequence: TGTGCCAGTAGTCTTACAGGGCTCGATTCACCCCTCCACTTT. Translated, it gives CASSLTGLDSPLHF.

CDR3 residues: CASSSLAGEDNEQFF. For the CDR3, the DNA is TGTGCCAGCAGCTCACTAGCGGGGGAAGACAATGAGCAGTTCTTC. The V call is TRBV7-6, the J call TRBJ2-1; 11 positions agree with TRBD2. CDR1 and CDR2 from the germline V gene are SGHVS and FNYEAQ. V shed 4 bases and J 5 bases; nucleotides not matched to a gene: 4. The CDR3 length is 15 residues. Supplemented by reference TRBV7-6 and TRBJ2-1, the full variable domain reads GAGVSQSPRYKVTKRGQDVALRCDPISGHVSLYWYRQALGQGPEFLTYFNYEAQQDKSGLPNDRFSAERPEGSISTLTIQRTEQRDSAMYRCASSSLAGEDNEQFFGPGTRLTVL.

Only one count was recorded for this clone. The rearrangement joins TRBV7-9 to TRBJ2-1, with TRBD2 matching 9 bases. Trimming at V came to 4 bases and at J to 7 bases, leaving 8 bases not matched to a gene. CDR3 length: 15 amino acids. CDR1 is SEHNR, CDR2 FQNEAQ, per germline (reference sequence). CDR3 in DNA: TGTGCCAGCAGCTCCCCTGCGGGGGGGCCGAATGAGCAGTTCTTC. Amino acid sequence: CASSSPAGGPNEQFF. Looking up the rest from reference TRBV7-9 and TRBJ2-1 gives the full variable domain: DTGVSQNPRHKITKRGQNVTFRCDPISEHNRLYWYRQTLGQGPEFLTYFQNEAQLEKSRLLSDRFSAERPKGSFSTLEIQRTEQGDSAMYLCASSSPAGGPNEQFFGPGTRLTVL.

The chain recombines TRBV19 with TRBJ2-3; TRBD1 is a possible D gene (6 bases). This CDR3 is 12 amino acids long. In germline, CDR1 is LNHDA, CDR2 SQIVND (reference sequence). V lost 5 bases, J lost 6 bases, and 9 bases lay in between. This CDR3 reads CASSGRGDTQYF. For the CDR3, the DNA is TGTGCCAGTAGTGGAAGGGGGGATACGCAGTATTTT.

CDR3 protein: CASSALAGGSYEQYF. The DNA for the CDR3 is TGTGCCAGCAGTGCCCTAGCGGGGGGCTCCTACGAGCAGTACTTC. The chain is built from TRBV25-1 and TRBJ2-7; 11 bases map to TRBD2. V dropped 4 bases and J dropped 0; count of bases not matched to a gene: 2. From germline, CDR1 is MGHDK and CDR2 SYGVNS. The CDR3 extends over 15 amino acids.

The V and J genes are TRBV5-1 and TRBJ2-7, with TRBD1 as a possible D gene (5 bases). The germline gives CDR1 SGHRS, CDR2 YFSETQ. The CDR3 sequence is 12 residues long. V was pared by 0 bases and J by 7 bases, with 8 bases between. CDR3 bases: TGCGCCAGCAGCTTGGATCAGGGTGAGCAGTACTTC. Translating it yields CASSLDQGEQYF.